This TCR beta chain was retrieved from a study of T-cell memory formation after mild COVID-19. Study conclusions and caveats: A balance of CD4 and CD8 characterized clones contracting day 15 to 85, whereas later expanders leaned CD4+. Within pre-infection memory, some responding clones were found, suggesting cross-reactive memory joined.

CDR1 and CDR2 from the germline V gene are MNHEY and SMNVEV (reference sequence). CDR3 length: 13 amino acids. The germline V and J ends were trimmed by 3 bases and 2 bases, with 8 bases remaining between them. The sample holds a few counts of this clonotype. Its target is unknown. Constant-segment primers and 5'RACE yielded cDNA libraries for TCR alpha and TCR beta, each carrying sample barcodes and UMIs. TCRdb analysed the 5' RACE reads with MiXCR anew, one entry per CDR3 protein. Of about 340,000 distinct CDR3 sequences in the sample, approximately 12% were seen once. This chain joins TRBV27 and TRBJ2-7; D unclear. The sequenced sample was PBMCs or a T cell subset sorted from them (not recorded which). This clonotype was sampled from a man younger than 35 who had mild COVID-19 (a few samples of this study predate the infection). Cell type and time point are not known. The CDR3 DNA sequence: TGTGCCAGCAGTTTTCGACCTACCTACGAGCAGTACTTC. It translates to CASSFRPTYEQYF.